A single sample is the source of the 24 T cell receptor beta chains below, sequenced in a study of blood T cell repertoires in COVID-19. The assay was immunoSEQ multiplex PCR, and TCRdb's table has in-frame clones only and misses some. The table lists a few hundred thousand clones, around nine tenths of them singletons, with around 9.6% in the top ten. The specimen was peripheral blood. All receptors come from a woman in her 70s with COVID-19, enrolled during active disease.

This chain connects TRBV30 to TRBJ1-1; D not certain. Looked up from germline, CDR1 is GTSNPN and CDR2 is SVGIG (reference sequence). V gave up 7 bases and J gave up 7 bases, with 13 bases separating them. CDR3 size: 11 residues. The CDR3 spells CASIEALEAFF. The CDR3 nucleotides are TGTGCCTCCATCGAGGCTCTTGAAGCTTTCTTT.

The chain has TRBV5-1 and TRBJ2-7; D might be TRBD1 (6 bases). V was trimmed by 0 bases and J by 3 bases, leaving 16 bases between them. Looked up from germline, CDR1 is SGHRS and CDR2 is YFSETQ. The CDR3 runs to 16 residues. The CDR3 region has the DNA TGCGCCAGCAGCTTGGAGGGGTCAGGGGTTTACTACGAGCAGTACTTC. Its translation: CASSLEGSGVYYEQYF.

This clone has just one count. The rearrangement joins TRBV24-1 to TRBJ1-1; 7 bases map to TRBD1. The germline CDR1 and CDR2 sequences are KGHDR and SFDVKD. This CDR3 has 13 residues. The V and J ends lost 2 bases and 7 bases, in that order; junction bases with no gene match: 3. CDR3 sequence reads: CATSDWTGDEAFF. CDR3 DNA: TGTGCCACCAGTGATTGGACAGGAGATGAAGCTTTCTTT.

This clone was seen only once. The rearrangement uses TRBV5-1 and TRBJ2-5; 8 bases map to TRBD2. CDR1 SGHRS and CDR2 YFSETQ come from the germline V gene. J was trimmed by 5 bases and V by 1 base; bases with no gene match: 7. The CDR3 sequence is 15 residues long. The CDR3 loop reads CASSLPGRAGETQYF. As DNA, the CDR3 is TGCGCCAGCAGCTTGCCCGGGAGGGCCGGGGAGACCCAGTACTTC.

The genes are TRBV29-1 and TRBJ2-7; a weak D match, TRBD1 (6 bases). Deletions cut 7 bases from V and 5 bases from J, with 15 bases between. CDR1 is SQVTM and CDR2 is ANQGSEA in the germline V gene. This CDR3 has 12 amino acids. Here the CDR3 DNA reads TGCAGCGCAAGGGAACAGGGCCACGAGCAGTACTTC. Its protein product is CSAREQGHEQYF.

This clone has only a few counts. The J gene is TRBJ1-1, the V gene TRBV12-3 or TRBV12-4; D possibly corresponds to TRBD1 (6 bases). This CDR3 is built from 13 residues. The ends were cut back, 3 bases at V and 3 bases at J, with 8 bases in the middle. The CDR3 reads CASSFTGHTEAFF. CDR3 in DNA: TGTGCCAGCAGTTTTACAGGGCACACTGAAGCTTTCTTT.

The gene calls are TRBV28 and TRBJ1-1; 11 bases match TRBD1. The CDR3 extends over 13 amino acids. J was trimmed by 7 bases and V by 5 bases; bases with no gene match: 3. Germline V gene sequence: CDR1 MDHEN, CDR2 SYDVKM. The CDR3 loop reads CASSPGQGGEAFF. The CDR3, as DNA: TGTGCCAGCAGTCCGGGACAGGGGGGTGAAGCTTTCTTT.

The chain has TRBV6-6 and TRBJ1-2; D is perhaps TRBD1 (6 bases). There are 15 residues in the CDR3. From germline, CDR1 is MNHNY and CDR2 SVGAGI (reference sequence). Between the trimmed V and J ends, which lost 0 bases and 4 bases, there was a span of 12 bases. This CDR3 is CASSYSKTGSYGYTF. The CDR3 region has the DNA TGTGCCAGCAGTTACTCGAAAACAGGGAGCTATGGCTACACCTTC.

This clone was seen only once. The chain couples TRBV5-5 to TRBJ2-7; 7 bases align to TRBD1. This CDR3 is built from 14 residues. Per the germline V gene, CDR1 is SGHKS and CDR2 is YYEKEE (reference sequence). The V and J ends lost 0 bases and 1 base, in that order; junction bases with no gene match: 1. CDR3 DNA sequence: TGTGCCAGCAGCTTGGAACAGGGGTCCTACGAGCAGTACTTC. The encoded protein is CASSLEQGSYEQYF.

Concerning this clone: This same CDR3 is encoded by further DNA sequences in the sample. The J gene is TRBJ1-2, the V gene TRBV27; 8 bases fit TRBD1. V shed 0 bases and J 4 bases; nucleotides not matched to a gene: 1. The CDR3 has 14 amino acids. The germline gives CDR1 MNHEY, CDR2 SMNVEV (reference sequence). The CDR3 nucleotides are TGTGCCAGCAGTTTATCCGGACAGGGCTATGGCTACACCTTC. Translation: CASSLSGQGYGYTF.

The chain employs TRBV30 and TRBJ1-1; 9 nucleotides align to TRBD1. The CDR3 runs to 13 residues. CDR1 and CDR2 (germline): GTSNPN, SVGIG (reference sequence). The V and J ends lost 5 bases and 3 bases, in that order; junction bases with no gene match: 4. The CDR3 DNA follows: TGTGCCTGGTATGACAGGGGGGACACTGAAGCTTTCTTT. Its translation is CAWYDRGDTEAFF.

The rearrangement joins TRBV12-3 or TRBV12-4 to TRBJ2-5; possible D gene TRBD1, 6 bases. V gave up 8 bases and J gave up 1 base, with 11 bases separating them. The length of the CDR3 is 13 residues. As DNA, the CDR3 is TGTGCCAGCGGAACAGGGCCCCAAGAGACCCAGTACTTC. Amino acids: CASGTGPQETQYF.

The chain links TRBV2 to TRBJ1-5; D is perhaps TRBD1 (6 bases). V was pared by 9 bases and J by 0 bases, with 12 bases between. The CDR3 has 14 amino acids. The V gene's germline CDR1 is SNHLY and CDR2 FYNNEI. CDR3 residues: CASTGTFSNQPQHF. DNA for the CDR3: TGTGCCAGTACGGGGACATTTAGCAATCAGCCCCAGCATTTT.

The table lists this clone with a few counts. The gene calls are TRBV28 and TRBJ1-4, with D unclear. Germline lookup yields CDR1 MDHEN and CDR2 SYDVKM. The V end was cut by 5 bases, the J end by 0 bases, with 7 bases between. This CDR3 is built from 14 residues. Here the CDR3 DNA reads TGTGCCAGCAGTCTTATAACAACTAATGAAAAACTGTTTTTT. Its translation is CASSLITTNEKLFF.

Only a few counts were recorded for this clone. This chain links TRBV5-5 with TRBJ1-2; D may be TRBD1 (5 bases). V was clipped by 1 base and J by 7 bases, with 11 bases between them. Germline V gives CDR1 SGHKS, CDR2 YYEKEE (reference sequence). There are 13 residues in the CDR3. The CDR3 DNA reads TGTGCCAGCAGCTTGTGGACATTGGGTGGCTACACCTTC. Its protein is CASSLWTLGGYTF.

This chain links TRBV7-9 with TRBJ2-5; unclear D gene. The CDR3 totals 11 residues. The germline CDR1 and CDR2 sequences are SEHNR and FQNEAQ (reference sequence). V was trimmed by 5 bases and J by 2 bases, leaving 3 bases between them. The CDR3 sequence is CASSPQETQYF. The CDR3 DNA reads as TGTGCCAGCAGCCCACAAGAGACCCAGTACTTC.

The rearrangement links TRBV6-5 to TRBJ1-5; possible D gene TRBD1, 5 bases. The germline V gene has CDR1 MNHEY and CDR2 SVGAGI. Trimming left V 6 bases short and J 9 bases short, with 18 bases between. The length of the CDR3 is 14 residues. The CDR3 loop is CASRGQGLSRPQHF. The CDR3 DNA follows: TGTGCCAGCAGAGGCCAGGGCCTCTCTAGGCCCCAGCATTTT.

This chain joins TRBV30 and TRBJ1-1; TRBD1 matches 8 bases. The CDR3 spans 12 residues. The V gene end was trimmed by 5 bases and the J gene end by 3 bases; junction bases not matched to a gene: 2. CDR1 is GTSNPN, CDR2 SVGIG, per germline (reference sequence). The CDR3 DNA reads as TGTGCCTGGGAGACAGGGGACACTGAAGCTTTCTTT. It is translated as CAWETGDTEAFF.

The chain carries TRBV6-6 and TRBJ2-3; TRBD1 agrees at 9 bases. Germline V gene lookup returns CDR1 MNHNY and CDR2 SVGAGI (reference sequence). V lost 4 bases and J lost 3; bases outside the gene matches: 2. The CDR3 length is 14 residues. CDR3 residues: CASSWTGETDTQYF. The CDR3 DNA reads as TGTGCCAGCAGTTGGACAGGGGAAACAGATACGCAGTATTTT.

This chain connects TRBV28 to TRBJ2-7, with TRBD2 matching over 11 bases. The CDR3 extends over 21 amino acids. Germline V gene data show CDR1 as MDHEN and CDR2 as SYDVKM. The V and J ends lost 7 bases and 4 bases, in that order; junction bases with no gene match: 27. Here the CDR3 DNA reads TGTGCCAGCATCAAAAAAGGTCGGCGTACAAAACTAGCGGGAGTAAGGTACGAGCAGTACTTC. Translating it yields CASIKKGRRTKLAGVRYEQYF.

The J gene is TRBJ1-1, the V gene TRBV7-9; no clear D gene. The CDR3 spans 13 residues. V was shortened by 5 bases and J by 4 bases, with 11 bases between the two germline ends. Germline CDR1 is SEHNR and CDR2 is FQNEAQ (reference sequence). This CDR3 reads CASSETGSTEAFF. As DNA, the CDR3 is TGTGCCAGCAGCGAAACGGGTAGCACTGAAGCTTTCTTT.

V is TRBV6-2 or TRBV6-3 and J is TRBJ2-7; D call uncertain. V dropped 2 bases and J dropped 2 bases, with 7 bases sitting between them. The CDR3 runs to 13 residues. Germline-derived CDR1 and CDR2 are MNHEY and SVGEGT. CDR3 bases: TGTGCCAGCAGTTACGCTGGCCCCTACGAGCAGTACTTC. This codes for CASSYAGPYEQYF.

This rearrangement joins TRBV18 to TRBJ2-7; D might be TRBD1 (6 bases). This CDR3 is 13 amino acids long. The ends were cut back, 3 bases at V and 2 bases at J, with 8 bases in the middle. Germline V CDR1 and CDR2: KGHSH, LQKENI. This chain's CDR3 is CASSPGQTYEQYF. As DNA, the CDR3 is TGTGCCAGCTCACCTGGACAGACCTACGAGCAGTACTTC.

V and J are TRBV7-2 and TRBJ2-2; TRBD1 aligns across 8 bases. This CDR3 spans 15 amino acids. CDR1 is SGHTA, CDR2 FQGNSA, per germline. The ends lost 5 bases at V and 4 bases at J; junction bases unmatched: 6. The CDR3, as DNA: TGTGCCAGCAGCCTCAGGGGGCGGGGCACCGGGGAGCTGTTTTTT. This sequence encodes CASSLRGRGTGELFF.